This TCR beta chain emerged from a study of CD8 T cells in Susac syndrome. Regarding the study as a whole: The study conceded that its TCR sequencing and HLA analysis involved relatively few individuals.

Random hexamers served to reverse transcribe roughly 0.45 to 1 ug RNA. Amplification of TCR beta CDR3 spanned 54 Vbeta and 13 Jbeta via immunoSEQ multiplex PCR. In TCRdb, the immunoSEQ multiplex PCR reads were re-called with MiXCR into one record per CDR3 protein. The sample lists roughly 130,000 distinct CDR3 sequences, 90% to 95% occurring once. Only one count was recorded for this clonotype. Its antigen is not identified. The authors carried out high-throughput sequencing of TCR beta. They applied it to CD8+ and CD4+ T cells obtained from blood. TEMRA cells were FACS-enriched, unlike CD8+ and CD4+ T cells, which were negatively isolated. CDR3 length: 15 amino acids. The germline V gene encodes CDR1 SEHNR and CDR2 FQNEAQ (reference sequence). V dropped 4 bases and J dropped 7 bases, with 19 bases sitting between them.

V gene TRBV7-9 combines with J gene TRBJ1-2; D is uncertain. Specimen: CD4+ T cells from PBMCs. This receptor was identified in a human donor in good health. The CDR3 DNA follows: TGTGCCAGCAGCTCCGGAGATGGGGTCCAAGGTGGCTACACCTTC. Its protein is CASSSGDGVQGGYTF.